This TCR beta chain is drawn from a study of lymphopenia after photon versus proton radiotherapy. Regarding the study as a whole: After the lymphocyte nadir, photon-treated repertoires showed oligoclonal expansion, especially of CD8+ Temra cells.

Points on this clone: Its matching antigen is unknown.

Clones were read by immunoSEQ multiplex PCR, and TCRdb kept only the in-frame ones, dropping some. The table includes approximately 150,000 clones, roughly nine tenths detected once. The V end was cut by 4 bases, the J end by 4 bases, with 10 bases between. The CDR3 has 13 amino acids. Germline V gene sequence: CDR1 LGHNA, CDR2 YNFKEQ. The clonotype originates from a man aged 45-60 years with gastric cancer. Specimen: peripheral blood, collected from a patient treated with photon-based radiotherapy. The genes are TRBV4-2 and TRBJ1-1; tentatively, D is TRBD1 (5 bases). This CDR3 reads CASSLPGVTEAFF. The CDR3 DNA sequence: TGTGCCAGCAGCCTGCCGGGGGTCACTGAAGCTTTCTTT.